The rows below give T cell receptor beta chains drawn from one sample of a study of blood T cell repertoires in COVID-19. TCRdb's copy holds only in-frame clones and misses some; the assay was immunoSEQ multiplex PCR. The sample lists a few hundred thousand clones; 84% were seen once. Specimen: peripheral blood. The receptors derive from a woman aged 40-49 years who had recovered from COVID-19. Each CDR3 is given with its conserved first and last residue. Each record gives: clone size, V gene, J gene, CDR3 length, D gene, CDR3 protein, CDR3 DNA. D genes are given only for firm matches. Size is omitted from some rows. Given values are once, few, many or a class for expanded clones.

-	TRBV7-3	TRBJ2-5	15	TRBD2	CASSSGGGNQETQYF	TGTGCCAGCAGCTCGGGCGGGGGGAACCAAGAGACCCAGTACTTC
-	TRBV6-1	TRBJ1-5	14	-	CASSDGAGYQVQHF	TGTGCCAGCAGTGATGGGGCAGGATACCAAGTCCAGCATTTT
-	TRBV7-9	TRBJ2-2	14	-	CASSLIANTGELFF	TGTGCCAGCAGCTTAATAGCGAACACCGGGGAGCTGTTTTTT
-	TRBV20-1	TRBJ2-1	11	-	CSAHSDNEQFF	TGCAGTGCCCATTCGGACAATGAGCAGTTCTTC
few	TRBV5-5	TRBJ1-2	15	TRBD1	CASSLTPGQVGGYTF	TGTGCCAGCAGCTTAACGCCGGGACAGGTCGGCGGCTACACCTTC
-	TRBV6-2/TRBV6-3	TRBJ1-6	15	-	CASSWGLGRNSPLHF	TGTGCCAGCAGTTGGGGCCTTGGGCGGAATTCACCCCTCCACTTT
-	TRBV5-4	TRBJ2-5	13	-	CASSLDRAETQYF	TGTGCCAGCAGCTTGGACAGGGCAGAGACCCAGTACTTC
-	TRBV15	TRBJ2-1	16	-	CATSRDPQAPYNEQFF	TGTGCCACCAGCAGAGATCCCCAGGCCCCCTACAATGAGCAGTTCTTC
once	TRBV9	TRBJ2-7	15	TRBD1	CASSPRTGDIYEQYF	TGTGCCAGCAGCCCCCGGACAGGGGACATTTACGAGCAGTACTTC
-	TRBV18	TRBJ1-1	17	-	CASSPGTISNSGTEAFF	TGTGCCAGCTCACCCGGGACAATTTCGAACAGTGGCACTGAAGCTTTCTTT
-	TRBV28	TRBJ2-2	16	TRBD2	CASLGGGTRYTGELFF	TGTGCCAGCCTAGGGGGAGGGACTAGATATACCGGGGAGCTGTTTTTT
-	TRBV12-3/TRBV12-4	TRBJ1-2	13	-	CASGGGANYGYTF	TGTGCCAGCGGCGGTGGAGCTAACTATGGCTACACCTTC
-	TRBV3-1/TRBV3-2	TRBJ1-4	14	-	CASSSGTKHEKLFF	TGTGCCAGCAGCTCCGGGACAAAGCATGAAAAACTGTTTTTT
-	TRBV10-3	TRBJ2-1	15	TRBD1	CAILRTGGLYNEQFF	TGTGCCATACTAAGGACAGGTGGGTTATACAATGAGCAGTTCTTC
once	TRBV4-3	TRBJ2-2	17	-	CASSQDIGGARTGELFF	TGCGCCAGCAGCCAAGATATAGGGGGGGCGCGTACCGGGGAGCTGTTTTTT
-	TRBV18	TRBJ2-2	16	TRBD2	CASSRTSALNTGELFF	TGTGCCAGCTCTAGGACTAGCGCCTTGAACACCGGGGAGCTGTTTTTT
-	TRBV7-9	TRBJ1-2	13	TRBD1	CASSLGTGVGYTF	TGTGCCAGCAGCCTTGGGACAGGGGTTGGCTACACCTTC
-	TRBV5-1	TRBJ2-7	17	-	CASSLSAQTGLSYEQYF	TGCGCCAGCAGCTTGAGTGCGCAAACAGGGTTATCCTACGAGCAGTACTTC
-	TRBV12-5	TRBJ2-3	13	-	CASGGLVVDTQYF	TGTGCTAGTGGGGGGCTTGTGGTAGATACGCAGTATTTT
-	TRBV2	TRBJ1-1	14	-	CASTQSRARTEAFF	TGTGCCAGCACCCAATCCAGGGCGAGAACTGAAGCTTTCTTT
-	TRBV3-1/TRBV3-2	TRBJ1-6	14	-	CASSHRQSEPPLHF	TGTGCCAGCAGCCATCGACAGTCCGAGCCACCCCTCCACTTT
-	TRBV5-1	TRBJ1-2	14	-	CASNQQSGTSGYTF	TGCGCCAGCAACCAACAATCCGGGACATCGGGCTACACCTTC
-	TRBV7-9	TRBJ1-4	13	-	CASSLGAGEKLFF	TGTGCCAGCAGCTTGGGGGCAGGGGAAAAACTGTTTTTT
-	TRBV30	TRBJ2-7	12	TRBD1	CASSRTGYEQYF	TGTGCCTCGTCTCGGACAGGCTACGAGCAGTACTTC
many	TRBV28	TRBJ2-2	13	-	CASSFYPAGELFF	TGTGCCAGCAGTTTTTACCCGGCCGGGGAGCTGTTTTTT
-	TRBV28	TRBJ1-2	14	TRBD1	CATTRTGGYHGYTF	TGTGCCACCACCCGGACAGGGGGCTATCATGGCTACACCTTC
-	TRBV18	TRBJ2-1	16	TRBD1	CASSPLTGGDYNEQFF	TGTGCCAGCTCACCCCTGACAGGGGGTGATTACAATGAGCAGTTCTTC
once	TRBV7-6	TRBJ2-1	15	TRBD1	CASSNRDRGYNEQFF	TGTGCCAGCAGCAACCGGGACAGGGGCTACAATGAGCAGTTCTTC
-	TRBV19	TRBJ2-1	13	-	CASSMDSYNEQFF	TGTGCCAGTAGTATGGACAGTTACAATGAGCAGTTCTTC
-	TRBV6-5	TRBJ2-1	16	TRBD1	CASSYSATGSYNEQFF	TGTGCCAGCAGTTACTCGGCGACAGGGAGCTACAATGAGCAGTTCTTC
-	TRBV11-2	TRBJ1-1	14	-	CASSRREGHTEAFF	TGTGCCAGCAGCCGGAGGGAAGGACACACTGAAGCTTTCTTT
-	TRBV27	TRBJ2-1	16	-	CASSWAGGLIYNEQFF	TGTGCCAGCAGTTGGGCCGGGGGGCTCATCTACAATGAGCAGTTCTTC
-	TRBV13	TRBJ2-7	15	TRBD1	CASTSSGTDPYEQYF	TGTGCCAGCACCTCCTCCGGGACAGATCCCTACGAGCAGTACTTC
-	TRBV18	TRBJ1-4	16	TRBD1	CASSPTTGGSNEKLFF	TGTGCCAGCTCACCGACGACAGGGGGGTCTAATGAAAAACTGTTTTTT
once	TRBV5-1	TRBJ2-1	16	TRBD2	CASSLASGGQYNEQFF	TGCGCCAGCAGCTTGGCTAGCGGGGGACAATACAATGAGCAGTTCTTC
once	TRBV11-3	TRBJ2-2	18	TRBD2	CASSITTLAGGAAGELFF	TGTGCCAGCAGCATCACAACCCTAGCGGGGGGGGCCGCCGGGGAGCTGTTTTTT
-	TRBV7-8	TRBJ1-2	15	TRBD1	CASSPRGQWAYGYTF	TGTGCCAGCAGCCCGCGGGGACAGTGGGCTTATGGCTACACCTTC